This T cell receptor beta chain derives from a study of cytomegalovirus exposure and HLA in healthy donors (dated by TCRdb to about 2017). In terms of the full investigation: An earlier analysis of about 530 of the donors reported 250 to 350 Gb of sequence data and some 110 million unique TCR beta sequences obtained from about 200 million T cells. Rather than drawing on any new phenotypic data, the later analysis identified candidate immune exposures from TCR beta sequences and the way those sequences occurred across donors. The study was designed to test whether signatures of past pathogen exposure could be identified by cataloging public T cell receptors. Both class I and class II loci were covered by HLA typing, at four-digit resolution. The genetic ancestry cluster associated with self-reported Caucasian donors included 65% to 90% of the 398 genotyped donors. A later analysis re-examined previously published TCR beta repertoires from hundreds of donors and added high-resolution HLA genotyping to investigate patterns of TCR occurrence. A later genetic analysis used genome-wide SNP genotypes for about 60% of the roughly 700 donors, treating that subset as a discovery cohort. The number of donors typed differed by locus, with roughly 629-640 for A, B, C, DRB1 and DQB1, around 560 for DQA1, under 610 for DPA1, and approximately 470 for DPB1. The study combined high-throughput TCR immunosequencing, statistical association of individual TCRs with disease status, and machine learning to predict cytomegalovirus infection status. A separate validation cohort of roughly 130 different subjects was used in addition to the roughly 700-subject first cohort. An early release covering roughly 600 HLA-typed donors comprised about 300 gigabases of sequencing data and 65 million to 100 million unique TCR sequences. The study profiled the T cell repertoires of around 700 subjects by immunosequencing and related them to cytomegalovirus serostatus. Donor age, sex, ethnicity and CMV serostatus were collected together with the repertoire data. About five DR-DQ haplotypes were treated as single units for association and clustering because of strong linkage in the cohort. Every repertoire in the discovery cohort had been generated on one and the same sequencing platform. An earlier analysis of 500 to 750 of the donors applied high-throughput TCR beta sequencing to assess whether each TCR beta V gene segment acted as functional or pseudogenic. Among 300 to 500 genotyped donors of the cohort, an average of approximately 200,000 unique TCR beta nucleotide sequences was sequenced per donor, of which about 20% were non-productive. Broader findings and caveats from the paper: Presence/absence analyses assumed roughly uniform sequencing depth across donors, an assumption that may not hold. Most TCR sequences were seen in very few donors, while some public TCRs were found in many individuals. An earlier analysis of approximately 530 of the donors showed that most TCR beta V segments appeared in productive rearrangements either about 90% or about 30% of the time, which broadly matched IMGT annotations. A later analysis associated about 17,000 TCR beta sequences with specific HLA alleles at a false discovery rate of 0.05. A total of some 180 TCR beta chains were listed by the study as associated with cytomegalovirus. The 87-base-pair reads could not distinguish some IMGT-functional V segments, including TRBV6-2 and TRBV6-3, so those segments were excluded. Strong co-occurrence of HLA alleles, especially DR and DQ, made assigning TCR associations to individual alleles difficult. In a later analysis, most CMV-associated TCR beta chains were found to appear HLA-restricted, with HLA associations seemingly driven largely by CMV exposure. In this cohort, only TCR beta chains were sequenced, and detectable features were limited by the absence of alpha or paired-chain data. V-gene and J-gene trimming of TCR beta chains was associated with a missense DCLRE1C variant in a later genetic analysis, and the association was replicated in an independent cohort. Correlated functional status among segregating V segments might reflect linkage disequilibrium, but an unknown experimental factor could not be ruled out. Immune exposure information for the cohort was limited to CMV serostatus. Because counts were too low, seventeen rarely observed V segments, including chromosome 9 orphons, were excluded from the earlier analysis of a few hundred of the donors. According to a later analysis, TCR association rates differed among HLA loci, with DRB1 alleles showing the most associated TCRs and HLA-C alleles showing the fewest. The authors suggested that the approach could potentially be extended to other disease states and immunological phenotypes. In a later analysis, HLA-associated TCR beta chains showed more clonal expansion and lower generation probabilities than non-associated chains that were equally common. Because HLA typing was missing for some donors at each locus, association tests included only the typed subset. In vitro tests confirmed that a few of the cytomegalovirus-associated TCR beta chains recognize cytomegalovirus antigens. The classifier was reported to diagnose cytomegalovirus status with high specificity and sensitivity in both the original and validation cohorts. The sequencing pipeline was judged likely to have produced a cluster of highly shared sequence variants as a technical artifact. A further reported finding was that TCR beta sequences accurately predicted the HLA-A and HLA-B alleles for most subjects in the first cohort. According to a later analysis, parvovirus B19, influenza, CMV and Epstein-Barr virus appeared linked to several top co-occurrence clusters. Compared with the roughly 720-donor mean, donors in an Asian-associated ancestry cluster had fewer N-insertions in productive TCRs, according to a later genetic analysis.

The CDR3 covers 12 residues, taking in both the cysteine and the phenylalanine. Just CDR3 DNA is preserved here, 36 bases in frame from base 1. Deletion took 5 bases off V and 6 bases off J, with a span of 10 bases between the germline ends. The germline V gene encodes CDR1 SEHNR and CDR2 FQNEAQ (reference sequence). Turning to this clone: It has no known antigen specificity. No much larger clone is present one base from it, and per-base qualities are unavailable.

In total, roughly 670 healthy bone marrow donors made up the cohort. At the time of sampling, every cohort member was nominally healthy, though immune exposures that went unrecorded were likely present. The donor tested CMV seronegative, placing the donor among the 350 or so seronegative members of the cohort. Each donor provided a peripheral blood sample, and peripheral blood mononuclear cells were used for TCR beta sequencing. Genomic DNA was extracted from the blood cell samples with the Qiagen DNeasy Blood Extraction Kit. The library was obtained by the immunoSEQ multiplex PCR assay. A mixture of 60 forward primers for TCR Vbeta segments and 13 reverse primers for TCR Jbeta segments was used in the multiplex PCR. The CDR3 region of rearranged TCR beta genes was amplified from genomic DNA by a multiplex PCR assay. On the Illumina HiSeq System, the amplified TCR beta libraries were sequenced as 87-base-pair reads. In the paper's pipeline: A later analysis counted some 80 million unique TCR beta chains across the 500 to 850 repertoires, and some 11 million of these chains were shared by at least two donors. To remove PCR and sequencing errors, raw reads were error-corrected and collapsed into unique sequences using a nearest-neighbor algorithm that merged closely related sequences. CDR3 sequences were aligned to IMGT reference sequences to assign V, D and J gene segments. For a sequence to be retained, a match of at least six nucleotides to both a V gene segment and a J gene segment was required. A rearrangement was called productive if the CDR3 had no stop codons and remained in frame with V and J, and every other rearrangement was called non-productive. CDR3 was defined by IMGT convention, running from the second conserved V-encoded cysteine to the conserved J-encoded phenylalanine. The earlier analysis of a few hundred of the donors excluded any sequence lacking an unambiguous match to a single V gene segment. An earlier analysis of about 590 of the donors classified V segments as functional when productive rearrangements were above 56.7% and as segregating when the standard deviation between donors was above 5%. To diagnose cytomegalovirus status from the catalog of TCR beta chain sequences, a statistical classification framework was built. A later analysis assigned V and J genes by comparing TCR nucleotide sequences with IMGT/GENE-DB human TR gene sequences. A later analysis assigned CDR3 sequences and most-parsimonious VDJ recombination scenarios with the TCRdist pipeline. In a later analysis, each TCR beta chain was defined by its CDR3 amino acid sequence together with its V-gene family, and reads lacking a unique V-gene family were excluded. To address suspected cross-contamination and a sequencing artifact, a later analysis removed around 600 highly shared, low-generation-probability nucleotide sequences. For each public chain, a later analysis derived a clonal expansion index from normalized ranks of inferred template counts within each repertoire. A later analysis computed generation probabilities with a VDJ recombination model fitted to out-of-frame rearrangements, and checked the results against IGoR. In a later analysis, TCR-TCR, TCR-HLA and TCR-CMV co-occurrence was scored with hypergeometric tests, and a repertoire-size bias correction was applied to TCR pairs. False discovery rates were estimated in a later analysis by permuting HLA or CMV assignments 20 times. In a later analysis, co-occurring TCRs were grouped using DBSCAN, with TCRdist sequence similarity added in when clustering inside HLA-allele-positive subsets. Repertoires with fewer than 30,000 or more than 120,000 public chains, plus five repertoires with anomalous nucleotide sharing, were excluded from co-occurrence clustering. Not all clones reach the TCRdb copy of this immuneACCESS table, which keeps in-frame sequences only. Checked studies attribute under half of the gap to unresolved V genes and leave the rest unexplained. D and trimming were read from the DNA, whereas the V and J calls and clone size are those reported in that table. The sample has some 140,000 clones on record, approximately 80% of them singletons. Around 1.5% of the sample belongs to the ten largest clones.

This clonotype originated in a young woman in good health and CMV-seronegative. The material sequenced was PBMCs. The rearrangement joined TRBV7-9 to TRBJ1-2; D gene: possibly TRBD1, on 5 matching bases. The CDR3 region: CASSRGSDGYTF. The bases are TGTGCCAGCAGCCGGGGGTCGGATGGCTACACCTTC.